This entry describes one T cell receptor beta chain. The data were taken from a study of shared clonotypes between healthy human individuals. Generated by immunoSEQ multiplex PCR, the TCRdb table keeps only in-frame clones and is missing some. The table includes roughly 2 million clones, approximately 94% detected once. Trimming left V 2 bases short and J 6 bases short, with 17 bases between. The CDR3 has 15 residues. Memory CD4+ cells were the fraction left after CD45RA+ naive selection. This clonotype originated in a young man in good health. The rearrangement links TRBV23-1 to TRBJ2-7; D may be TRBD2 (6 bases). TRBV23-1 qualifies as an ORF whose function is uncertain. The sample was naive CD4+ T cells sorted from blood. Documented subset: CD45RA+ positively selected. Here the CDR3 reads CASSQGGITHLEQYF. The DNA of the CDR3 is TGCGCCAGCAGTCAAGGGGGGATAACGCACCTCGAGCAGTACTTC.